One sample yielded the 21 T cell receptor beta chains listed below, sequenced in a study of cytomegalovirus exposure and HLA in healthy donors. Here immunoSEQ multiplex PCR was the method, and the copy in TCRdb shows in-frame clones only, minus some. The sample carries 50,000 or so clones, just under 95% recorded once. Sequencing was carried out using PBMCs. The source of these receptors is a man aged 18 to 30 in good health and CMV-seronegative.

This clone was seen a handful of times. This chain joins TRBV6-5 and TRBJ1-2; D is unclear. The CDR3 is 16 amino acids. CDR1 and CDR2 from the germline V gene are MNHEY and SVGAGI. Trimming shortened V by 4 bases and J by 2 bases, and 17 bases separated the two germline ends. This chain's CDR3 is CASSLMGGRTNYGYTF. The CDR3 coding sequence is TGTGCCAGCAGTTTAATGGGAGGGAGAACCAACTATGGCTACACCTTC.

The chain combines TRBV7-8 with TRBJ2-7; 8 bases are a match to TRBD1. The length of the CDR3 is 15 residues. CDR1 is SGHVS, CDR2 FQNEAQ, per germline. Trimming at V came to 3 bases and at J to 2 bases, leaving 6 bases not matched to a gene. The CDR3 DNA reads TGTGCCAGCAGCTTTACCGACAGGGGCGCCTACGAGCAGTACTTC. Translated: CASSFTDRGAYEQYF.

This rearrangement joins TRBV19 to TRBJ1-2, with no clear D. Germline V gene data show CDR1 as LNHDA and CDR2 as SQIVND (reference sequence). CDR3 size: 14 residues. Trimming left V 5 bases short and J 4 bases short, with 14 bases between. The DNA for the CDR3 is TGTGCCAGTAGTTCACCTCCAGGAGGCTATGGCTACACCTTC. This codes for CASSSPPGGYGYTF.

CDR3 loop: CASSETPTGLAGLSKNIQYF. CDR3 nucleotide sequence: TGTGCCAGCAGTGAAACCCCCACCGGACTAGCGGGATTATCCAAAAACATTCAGTACTTC. The genes are TRBV2 and TRBJ2-4; 12 bases are a match to TRBD2. The ends lost 2 bases at V and 2 bases at J; junction bases unmatched: 13. CDR3 length: 20 amino acids. CDR1 is SNHLY, CDR2 FYNNEI, per germline.

The chain is built from TRBV27 and TRBJ1-5; D is undetermined. Per germline, CDR1 MNHEY and CDR2 SMNVEV (reference sequence). Between the trimmed V and J ends, which lost 2 bases and 0 bases, there was a span of 11 bases. The CDR3 extends over 16 amino acids. The CDR3 here is CASSLLGVDSNQPQHF. The CDR3 coding sequence is TGTGCCAGCAGTTTACTCGGGGTAGATAGCAATCAGCCCCAGCATTTT.

This clone has a single count. V gene TRBV7-8 combines with J gene TRBJ1-4, with TRBD1 identical over 9 bases. Germline loops: CDR1 SGHVS, CDR2 FQNEAQ. The J segment lost 4 bases and the V segment lost 5 bases, leaving 5 bases of the junction unmatched. This CDR3 is built from 15 residues. The CDR3 is CASSQNRGLNEKLFF. Here the CDR3 DNA reads TGTGCCAGCAGCCAAAACAGGGGGCTTAATGAAAAACTGTTTTTT.

The rearrangement links TRBV9 to TRBJ2-7, with TRBD1 as a possible D gene (5 bases). Trimming shortened V by 0 bases and J by 2 bases, and 9 bases separated the two germline ends. The CDR3 runs 14 residues. Germline values: CDR1 SGDLS, CDR2 YYNGEE. CDR3 coding DNA: TGTGCCAGCAGCGTAGGGTCAGGGCCCTACGAGCAGTACTTC. Translation gives CASSVGSGPYEQYF.

This chain connects TRBV25-1 to TRBJ1-2; 7 bases agree with TRBD1. CDR1 MGHDK and CDR2 SYGVNS come from the germline V gene. The CDR3 runs to 15 residues. V lost 2 bases and J lost 4; bases outside the gene matches: 7. The CDR3 DNA sequence: TGTGCCAGCAGTGAACCGGGACAGCCGGTCTATGGCTACACCTTC. Its translation is CASSEPGQPVYGYTF.

The J gene is TRBJ2-7, the V gene TRBV19; TRBD2 is a possible D gene (5 bases). V shed 3 bases and J shed 4 bases, with 13 bases lying between them. Germline CDR1 and CDR2: LNHDA and SQIVND (reference sequence). The CDR3 loop spans 14 amino acids. CDR3 amino acids: CASSIGGRRYEQYF. The CDR3 nucleotides read TGTGCCAGTAGTATTGGTGGGAGAAGATACGAGCAGTACTTC.

The chain combines TRBV28 with TRBJ1-3, with D maybe TRBD1 (5 bases). Deletions cut 6 bases from V and 0 bases from J, with 9 bases between. CDR1 and CDR2 (germline): MDHEN, SYDVKM. The CDR3 consists of 14 residues. This CDR3 reads CASSDRSSGNTIYF. CDR3 bases: TGTGCCAGCAGCGACAGAAGCTCTGGAAACACCATATATTTT.

The V call is TRBV28, the J call TRBJ1-2; D unclear. Germline V CDR1 and CDR2: MDHEN, SYDVKM. The ends were cut back, 6 bases at V and 8 bases at J, with 13 bases in the middle. The CDR3 loop spans 12 amino acids. The DNA for the CDR3 is TGTGCCAGCAGCGGGATTTATGGCGGCTACACCTTC. Translation gives CASSGIYGGYTF.

This CDR3 reads CASRRQMNTEAFF. The DNA for the CDR3 is TGCGCCAGCAGGAGGCAAATGAACACTGAAGCTTTCTTT. The V call is TRBV5-1, the J call TRBJ1-1; D not certain. This CDR3 has 13 residues. Germline-derived CDR1 and CDR2 are SGHRS and YFSETQ. Trimming left V 5 bases short and J 0 bases short, with 8 bases between. Using reference TRBV5-1 and TRBJ1-1 for the parts outside the CDR3, the full variable domain is KAGVTQTPRYLIKTRGQQVTLSCSPISGHRSVSWYQQTPGQGLQFLFEYFSETQRNKGNFPGRFSGRQFSNSRSEMNVSTLELGDSALYLCASRRQMNTEAFFGQGTRLTVV.

Here the CDR3 DNA reads TGCGCCAGCAGTGACACAGGGGGCAACTTCACCGGGGAGCTGTTTTTT. This translates into CASSDTGGNFTGELFF. The chain employs TRBV10-1 and TRBJ2-2, with 9 positions matching TRBD1. The CDR3 length is 16 residues. From germline, CDR1 is WNHNN and CDR2 SYGVQD (reference sequence). V trimming: 3 bases; J trimming: 4 bases; junction bases outside the gene matches: 6.

The chain uses TRBV9 and TRBJ2-3; D is unclear. The CDR3 has 18 residues. From germline, CDR1 is SGDLS and CDR2 YYNGEE. V was shortened by 4 bases and J by 0 bases, with 21 bases between the two germline ends. The CDR3 coding sequence is TGTGCCAGCAGCCGCAATCGCCGACAATTTCCTAGCACAGATACGCAGTATTTT. Its translation: CASSRNRRQFPSTDTQYF.

The rearrangement links TRBV13 to TRBJ1-1, with TRBD1 matching 8 bases. Germline CDR1 reads PRHDT; CDR2 reads FYEKMQ (reference sequence). After removal of 4 bases from V and 5 bases from J, the junction contained 0 bases not matched to a gene. This CDR3 is built from 12 residues. The CDR3 sequence is CASSWTGTEAFF. In DNA form, the CDR3 reads TGTGCCAGCAGCTGGACAGGGACTGAAGCTTTCTTT.

The J gene is TRBJ2-5, the V gene TRBV7-2; 11 bases line up with TRBD2. After removal of 0 bases from V and 1 base from J, the junction contained 7 bases not matched to a gene. This CDR3 region has 18 residues. Germline V lookup: CDR1 SGHTA, CDR2 FQGNSA. Here the CDR3 reads CASSLAGGTSGSQETQYF. In DNA, the CDR3 is TGTGCCAGCAGCTTAGCCGGGGGGACTAGCGGAAGCCAAGAGACCCAGTACTTC.

This sequence joins TRBV10-2 and TRBJ1-1; D gene uncertain. Germline lookup yields CDR1 WSHSY and CDR2 SAAADI. The CDR3 covers 13 residues. V was shortened by 4 bases and J by 5 bases, with 11 bases between the two germline ends. CDR3 DNA: TGCGCCAGCAGTGGCCAGGCTGCTACTGAAGCTTTCTTT. Encoded protein: CASSGQAATEAFF.

The rearrangement uses TRBV5-1 and TRBJ1-1; the match to TRBD1 covers 11 bases. From germline, CDR1 is SGHRS and CDR2 YFSETQ. V trimming: 4 bases; J trimming: 3 bases; junction bases outside the gene matches: 8. There are 16 residues in the CDR3. In DNA, the CDR3 is TGCGCCAGCAGCCCTAGGACAGGGGGCTTGGACACTGAAGCTTTCTTT. Protein sequence: CASSPRTGGLDTEAFF.

The chain is built from TRBV9 and TRBJ2-6, with D perhaps matching TRBD1 (7 bases). CDR1 is SGDLS, CDR2 YYNGEE, per germline. V lost 3 bases to trimming and J lost 5 bases, with 15 bases between them. The CDR3 runs to 16 residues. This CDR3 reads CASSAGTGDWANVLTF. The CDR3 DNA reads TGTGCCAGCAGCGCTGGTACAGGGGACTGGGCCAACGTCCTGACTTTC.

The chain joins TRBV4-3 to TRBJ2-2, with D hard to call. Trimming shortened V by 1 base and J by 1 base, and 4 bases separated the two germline ends. This CDR3 spans 14 amino acids. Germline V lookup: CDR1 LGHNA, CDR2 YSLEER. The CDR3 region is CASSQVQNTGELFF. The CDR3 bases are TGCGCCAGCAGCCAAGTCCAGAACACCGGGGAGCTGTTTTTT.

The chain combines TRBV6-5 with TRBJ1-1, with D uncertain. Between the trimmed V and J ends, which lost 0 bases and 4 bases, there was a span of 9 bases. This CDR3 has 14 residues. CDR1 and CDR2 (germline): MNHEY, SVGAGI. Here the CDR3 reads CASSYSYQATEAFF. CDR3 bases: TGTGCCAGCAGTTACTCGTATCAGGCCACTGAAGCTTTCTTT.